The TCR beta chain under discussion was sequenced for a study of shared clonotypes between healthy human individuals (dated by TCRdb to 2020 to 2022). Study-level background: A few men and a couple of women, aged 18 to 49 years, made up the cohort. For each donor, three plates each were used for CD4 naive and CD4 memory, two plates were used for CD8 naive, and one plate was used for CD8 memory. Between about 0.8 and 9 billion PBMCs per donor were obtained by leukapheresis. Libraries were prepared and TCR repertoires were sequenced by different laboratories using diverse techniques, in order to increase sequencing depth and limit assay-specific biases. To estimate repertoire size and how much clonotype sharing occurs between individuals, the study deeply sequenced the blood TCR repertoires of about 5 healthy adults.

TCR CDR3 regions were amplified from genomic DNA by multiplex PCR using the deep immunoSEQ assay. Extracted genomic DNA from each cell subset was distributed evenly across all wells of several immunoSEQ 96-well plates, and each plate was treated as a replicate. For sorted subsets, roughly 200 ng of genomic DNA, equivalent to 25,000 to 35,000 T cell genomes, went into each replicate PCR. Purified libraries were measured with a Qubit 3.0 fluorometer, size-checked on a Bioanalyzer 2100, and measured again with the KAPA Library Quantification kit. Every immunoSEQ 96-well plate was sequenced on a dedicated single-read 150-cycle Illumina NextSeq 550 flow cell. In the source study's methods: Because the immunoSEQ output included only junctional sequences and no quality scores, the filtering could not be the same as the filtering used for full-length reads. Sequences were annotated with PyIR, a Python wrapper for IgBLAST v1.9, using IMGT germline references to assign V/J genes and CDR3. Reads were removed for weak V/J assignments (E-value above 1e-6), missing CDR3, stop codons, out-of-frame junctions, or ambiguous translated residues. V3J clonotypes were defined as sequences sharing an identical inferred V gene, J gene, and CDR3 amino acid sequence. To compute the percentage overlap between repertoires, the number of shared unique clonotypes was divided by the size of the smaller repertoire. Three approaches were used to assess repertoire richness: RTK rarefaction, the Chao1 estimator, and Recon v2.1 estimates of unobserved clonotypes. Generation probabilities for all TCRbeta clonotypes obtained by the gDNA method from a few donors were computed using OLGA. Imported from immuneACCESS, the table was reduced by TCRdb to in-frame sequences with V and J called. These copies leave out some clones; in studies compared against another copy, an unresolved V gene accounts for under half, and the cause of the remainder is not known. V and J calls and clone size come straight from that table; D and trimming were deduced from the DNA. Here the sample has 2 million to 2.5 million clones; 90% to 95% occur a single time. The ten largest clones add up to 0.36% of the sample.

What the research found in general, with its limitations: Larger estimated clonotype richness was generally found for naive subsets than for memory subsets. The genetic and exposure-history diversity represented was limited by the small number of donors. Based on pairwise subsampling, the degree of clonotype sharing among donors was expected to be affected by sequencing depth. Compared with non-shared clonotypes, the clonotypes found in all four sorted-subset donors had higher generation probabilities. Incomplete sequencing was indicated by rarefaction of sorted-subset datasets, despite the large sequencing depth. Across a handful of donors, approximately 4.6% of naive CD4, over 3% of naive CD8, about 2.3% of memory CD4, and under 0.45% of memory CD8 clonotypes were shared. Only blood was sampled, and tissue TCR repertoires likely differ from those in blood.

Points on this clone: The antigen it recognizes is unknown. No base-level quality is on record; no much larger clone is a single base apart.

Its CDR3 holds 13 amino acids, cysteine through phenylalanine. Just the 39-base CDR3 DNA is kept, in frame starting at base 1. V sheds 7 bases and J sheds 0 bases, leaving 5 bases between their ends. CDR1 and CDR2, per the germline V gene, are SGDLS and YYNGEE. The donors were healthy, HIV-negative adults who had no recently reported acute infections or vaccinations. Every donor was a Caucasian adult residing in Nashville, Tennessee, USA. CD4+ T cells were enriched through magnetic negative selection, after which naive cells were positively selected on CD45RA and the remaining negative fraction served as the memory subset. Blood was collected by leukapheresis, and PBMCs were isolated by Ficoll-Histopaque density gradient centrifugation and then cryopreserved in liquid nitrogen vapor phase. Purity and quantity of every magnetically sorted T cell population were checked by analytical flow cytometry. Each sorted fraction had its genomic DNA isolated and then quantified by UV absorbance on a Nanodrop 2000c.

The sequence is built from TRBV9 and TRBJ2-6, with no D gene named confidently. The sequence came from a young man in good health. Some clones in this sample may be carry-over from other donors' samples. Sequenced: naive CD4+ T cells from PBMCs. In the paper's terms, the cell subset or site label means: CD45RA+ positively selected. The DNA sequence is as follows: TGTGCCAGCGCAACCTCTGGGGCCAACGTCCTGACTTTC. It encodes CASATSGANVLTF.